This TCR beta chain is drawn from a study of lymphopenia after photon versus proton radiotherapy. Germline values: CDR1 SGHVS, CDR2 FQNEAQ. The CDR3 has 13 residues. V was clipped by 1 base and J by 3 bases, with 7 bases between them. The study, taken as a whole, reports: Better survival with proton therapy was suggested as possible, not demonstrated.

Of note for this clone: Its antigen is as yet unknown.

Assay: immunoSEQ multiplex PCR; the TCRdb copy retains only in-frame clones and omits some. The repertoire holds 60,000 or so clones, 75% to 90% seen once, with roughly 2% in the top ten. The chain employs TRBV7-8 and TRBJ2-7; the D is unclear. This TCR came from a man between 35 and 55 years old with gastric cancer. The source material was peripheral blood, sampled from a patient treated with photon-based radiotherapy. The CDR3 region has the DNA TGTGCCAGCAGCTTAGACCTTGACTACGAGCAGTACTTC. Its translation is CASSLDLDYEQYF. Based on the CDR3 plus reference TRBV7-8 and TRBJ2-7, the full variable domain is GAGVSQSPRYKVAKRGQDVALRCDPISGHVSLFWYQQALGQGPEFLTYFQNEAQLDKSGLPSDRFFAERPEGSVSTLKIQRTQQEDSAVYLCASSLDLDYEQYFGPGTRLTVT.